This T cell receptor beta chain is drawn from a study of regulatory T cells in long-lasting Graves disease. Study-wide background: Persistent cases took antithyroid drugs over 5 years and stayed TSH receptor antibody positive.

CDR3 regions were amplified by Arm-PCR using iRepertoire HTBI primers to build TCR beta libraries. TCRdb reanalysed the multiplex PCR reads using MiXCR and keeps one entry per CDR3 protein. The table shows 400,000 to 500,000 distinct CDR3 sequences, with under 25% occurring only once. Time point noted: persistent/refractory GD, antithyroid drugs over 5 years with positive TRAb. PBMC RNA was the source of the TCR library. This CDR3 spans 15 amino acids. V was clipped by 0 bases and J by 3 bases; unmatched bases: 5. CDR1 and CDR2 (germline): LGHDT, YNNKEL (reference sequence). This sequence was found in a female donor with Graves disease. J is TRBJ2-7 and V is TRBV3-1; TRBD2 matches at 7 bases. The starting material was peripheral blood mononuclear cells (PBMCs), obtained when the disease was refractory, from a patient treated with antithyroid drugs. This chain's CDR3 is CASSQEWTSFYEQYF. CDR3 DNA: TGTGCCAGCAGCCAAGAGTGGACTAGTTTCTACGAGCAGTACTTC.